This is a list of T cell receptor beta chains from one sample in a study of shared clonotypes between healthy human individuals. Assay used: immunoSEQ multiplex PCR; TCRdb lists only in-frame clones, some missing. The sample contains a few million clones, around 93% of which appear only once. Sequencing input: naive CD4+ T cells from PBMCs. The origin of the receptors is a young man in good health. Some clones in this sample may be carry-over from other donors' samples. The CDR3 runs from the conserved cysteine through the conserved F or W. The D gene is left open where the match is weak. A row's size may be missing; if present it is once, few, many or a size class.

j_call: TRBJ2-1; d_call: TRBD2; v_call: TRBV20-1; cdr3_length: 10; clone_size: -; cdr3_aa: CSGLAHEQFF; cdr3_nt: TGCAGTGGACTAGCCCATGAGCAGTTCTTC
j_call: TRBJ1-5; d_call: TRBD1; v_call: TRBV2; cdr3_length: 14; clone_size: few; cdr3_aa: CASSADRVDQPQHF; cdr3_nt: TGTGCCAGCAGCGCGGACAGGGTGGATCAGCCCCAGCATTTT
j_call: TRBJ1-2; d_call: TRBD1; v_call: TRBV5-1; cdr3_length: 15; clone_size: once; cdr3_aa: CASGSGTGKIYGYTF; cdr3_nt: TGCGCCAGCGGGTCCGGGACAGGGAAAATTTATGGCTACACCTTC
j_call: TRBJ1-1; d_call: -; v_call: TRBV6-5; cdr3_length: 14; clone_size: -; cdr3_aa: CASSDSIGYTEAFF; cdr3_nt: TGTGCCAGCAGTGACTCGATCGGGTACACTGAAGCTTTCTTT
j_call: TRBJ2-2; d_call: -; v_call: TRBV10-1; cdr3_length: 14; clone_size: -; cdr3_aa: CASSEGGTTGELFF; cdr3_nt: TGCGCCAGCAGTGAGGGAGGGACCACCGGGGAGCTGTTTTTT
j_call: TRBJ2-7; d_call: -; v_call: TRBV6-9; cdr3_length: 9; clone_size: -; cdr3_aa: CASKYEQYF; cdr3_nt: TGTGCCAGCAAATACGAGCAGTACTTC
j_call: TRBJ1-4; d_call: -; v_call: TRBV2; cdr3_length: 15; clone_size: -; cdr3_aa: CASSEGAGLYEKLFF; cdr3_nt: TGTGCCAGCAGTGAGGGAGCAGGCCTATATGAAAAACTGTTTTTT
j_call: TRBJ1-6; d_call: -; v_call: TRBV2; cdr3_length: 14; clone_size: -; cdr3_aa: CASSFQATNSPLHF; cdr3_nt: TGTGCCAGCAGTTTTCAGGCCACAAATTCACCCCTCCACTTT
j_call: TRBJ2-3; d_call: -; v_call: TRBV11-1; cdr3_length: 16; clone_size: -; cdr3_aa: CASSLSGYPSTDTQYF; cdr3_nt: TGTGCCAGCAGCCTATCAGGTTACCCTAGCACAGATACGCAGTATTTT
j_call: TRBJ2-3; d_call: -; v_call: TRBV13; cdr3_length: 16; clone_size: -; cdr3_aa: CASSSRDQGSTDTQYF; cdr3_nt: TGTGCCAGCAGCTCCAGGGACCAGGGGAGCACAGATACGCAGTATTTT
j_call: TRBJ2-7; d_call: TRBD1; v_call: TRBV6-5; cdr3_length: 14; clone_size: -; cdr3_aa: CASRHPGGEDEQYF; cdr3_nt: TGTGCCAGCAGACACCCAGGGGGCGAGGACGAGCAGTACTTC
j_call: TRBJ1-4; d_call: -; v_call: TRBV6-5; cdr3_length: 14; clone_size: -; cdr3_aa: CASSPGAENEKLFF; cdr3_nt: TGTGCCAGCAGCCCGGGGGCGGAAAATGAAAAACTGTTTTTT
j_call: TRBJ2-1; d_call: TRBD2; v_call: TRBV5-8; cdr3_length: 15; clone_size: -; cdr3_aa: CASSPWGRAGNEQFF; cdr3_nt: TGTGCCAGCAGCCCATGGGGGAGGGCCGGGAATGAGCAGTTCTTC
j_call: TRBJ2-1; d_call: -; v_call: TRBV5-1; cdr3_length: 15; clone_size: once; cdr3_aa: CASSFRGERYNEQFF; cdr3_nt: TGCGCCAGCAGCTTCAGGGGGGAGAGATACAATGAGCAGTTCTTC
j_call: TRBJ2-7; d_call: TRBD2; v_call: TRBV28; cdr3_length: 15; clone_size: -; cdr3_aa: CASSSSSGRVYEQYF; cdr3_nt: TGTGCCAGCAGTTCTTCTAGCGGGAGGGTGTACGAGCAGTACTTC
j_call: TRBJ1-2; d_call: -; v_call: TRBV6-6; cdr3_length: 13; clone_size: -; cdr3_aa: CASSTGLNYGYTF; cdr3_nt: TGTGCCAGCAGTACGGGACTTAACTATGGCTACACCTTC
j_call: TRBJ2-2; d_call: -; v_call: TRBV6-5; cdr3_length: 15; clone_size: -; cdr3_aa: CASSHGQSNTGELFF; cdr3_nt: TGTGCCAGCAGCCATGGACAGTCGAACACCGGGGAGCTGTTTTTT
j_call: TRBJ1-1; d_call: -; v_call: TRBV5-4; cdr3_length: 15; clone_size: -; cdr3_aa: CASTPSGGMNTEAFF; cdr3_nt: TGTGCCAGCACCCCCTCCGGGGGCATGAACACTGAAGCTTTCTTT
j_call: TRBJ1-2; d_call: -; v_call: TRBV10-3; cdr3_length: 16; clone_size: -; cdr3_aa: CAIHTGATTFNYGYTF; cdr3_nt: TGTGCCATCCACACCGGGGCCACAACTTTTAACTATGGCTACACCTTC
j_call: TRBJ1-1; d_call: -; v_call: TRBV4-3; cdr3_length: 17; clone_size: -; cdr3_aa: CASSQLADGRIPTEAFF; cdr3_nt: TGCGCCAGCAGCCAACTTGCGGACGGCAGGATCCCCACTGAAGCTTTCTTT
j_call: TRBJ2-7; d_call: TRBD1; v_call: TRBV6-6; cdr3_length: 13; clone_size: -; cdr3_aa: CASSPGRGHEQYF; cdr3_nt: TGTGCCAGCAGCCCTGGCAGGGGGCACGAGCAGTACTTC
j_call: TRBJ2-7; d_call: -; v_call: TRBV6-1; cdr3_length: 13; clone_size: -; cdr3_aa: CATFPDGTYEQYF; cdr3_nt: TGTGCCACCTTTCCGGACGGTACCTACGAGCAGTACTTC
j_call: TRBJ2-5; d_call: -; v_call: TRBV15; cdr3_length: 15; clone_size: -; cdr3_aa: CATSRGRQGGETQYF; cdr3_nt: TGTGCCACCAGCAGGGGCCGACAGGGAGGGGAGACCCAGTACTTC
j_call: TRBJ2-2; d_call: -; v_call: TRBV6-5; cdr3_length: 14; clone_size: -; cdr3_aa: CASTQTRPTGELFF; cdr3_nt: TGTGCCAGCACCCAAACCCGTCCCACCGGGGAGCTGTTTTTT
j_call: TRBJ2-3; d_call: TRBD2; v_call: TRBV18; cdr3_length: 15; clone_size: -; cdr3_aa: CASSTVASGRDTQYF; cdr3_nt: TGTGCCAGCTCAACGGTGGCTAGCGGGAGAGATACGCAGTATTTT
j_call: TRBJ1-1; d_call: -; v_call: TRBV11-2; cdr3_length: 14; clone_size: -; cdr3_aa: CASSSGALNTEAFF; cdr3_nt: TGTGCCAGCAGCTCCGGGGCTTTGAACACTGAAGCTTTCTTT
j_call: TRBJ2-3; d_call: -; v_call: TRBV5-8; cdr3_length: 16; clone_size: -; cdr3_aa: CASSFGVGGFVDTQYF; cdr3_nt: TGTGCCAGCAGCTTTGGGGTCGGAGGGTTTGTGGATACGCAGTATTTT
j_call: TRBJ2-7; d_call: TRBD1; v_call: TRBV19; cdr3_length: 13; clone_size: -; cdr3_aa: CASSRTGGYEQYF; cdr3_nt: TGTGCCAGTAGTAGGACAGGGGGCTACGAGCAGTACTTC
j_call: TRBJ1-5; d_call: -; v_call: TRBV5-5; cdr3_length: 14; clone_size: -; cdr3_aa: CASSLGAVNQPQHF; cdr3_nt: TGTGCCAGCAGCTTGGGGGCAGTCAATCAGCCCCAGCATTTT
j_call: TRBJ2-2; d_call: TRBD1; v_call: TRBV6-1; cdr3_length: 14; clone_size: -; cdr3_aa: CASSEVQGVGELFF; cdr3_nt: TGTGCCAGCAGTGAGGTACAGGGGGTCGGGGAGCTGTTTTTT
j_call: TRBJ2-1; d_call: TRBD1; v_call: TRBV11-2; cdr3_length: 15; clone_size: -; cdr3_aa: CASSLRGTGGDEQFF; cdr3_nt: TGTGCCAGCAGCCTAAGAGGGACAGGGGGGGATGAGCAGTTCTTC
j_call: TRBJ2-1; d_call: TRBD1; v_call: TRBV6-1; cdr3_length: 14; clone_size: -; cdr3_aa: CASSRQGSYNEQFF; cdr3_nt: TGTGCCAGCAGTAGACAGGGTTCCTACAATGAGCAGTTCTTC
j_call: TRBJ2-3; d_call: TRBD1; v_call: TRBV5-5; cdr3_length: 18; clone_size: -; cdr3_aa: CASSLMELDRRLRSTQYF; cdr3_nt: TGTGCCAGCAGCTTGATGGAATTGGACAGGCGTCTACGTAGTACGCAGTATTTT
j_call: TRBJ2-7; d_call: TRBD2; v_call: TRBV4-3; cdr3_length: 15; clone_size: -; cdr3_aa: CASSRGWGGLNEQYF; cdr3_nt: TGCGCCAGCAGCCGTGGATGGGGGGGATTGAACGAGCAGTACTTC
j_call: TRBJ2-5; d_call: -; v_call: TRBV5-1; cdr3_length: 13; clone_size: -; cdr3_aa: CASSFAGEETQYF; cdr3_nt: TGCGCCAGCAGCTTCGCAGGGGAAGAGACCCAGTACTTC
j_call: TRBJ2-1; d_call: -; v_call: TRBV30; cdr3_length: 13; clone_size: -; cdr3_aa: CAWSNRGGNEQFF; cdr3_nt: TGTGCCTGGAGTAACAGAGGGGGAAACGAGCAGTTCTTC
j_call: TRBJ2-1; d_call: -; v_call: TRBV2; cdr3_length: 11; clone_size: -; cdr3_aa: CASSDVDEQFF; cdr3_nt: TGTGCCAGCAGTGATGTGGATGAGCAGTTCTTC
j_call: TRBJ2-6; d_call: -; v_call: TRBV19; cdr3_length: 12; clone_size: few; cdr3_aa: CASSPGANVLTF; cdr3_nt: TGTGCCAGTAGTCCTGGGGCCAACGTCCTGACTTTC
j_call: TRBJ2-3; d_call: -; v_call: TRBV19; cdr3_length: 14; clone_size: -; cdr3_aa: CASSTGGGTDTQYF; cdr3_nt: TGTGCCAGTAGTACTGGGGGAGGCACAGATACGCAGTATTTT
j_call: TRBJ1-1; d_call: -; v_call: TRBV6-4; cdr3_length: 15; clone_size: -; cdr3_aa: CASSEQGLTYTEAFF; cdr3_nt: TGTGCCAGCAGTGAACAGGGATTAACGTATACTGAAGCTTTCTTT
j_call: TRBJ1-2; d_call: TRBD1; v_call: TRBV19; cdr3_length: 14; clone_size: -; cdr3_aa: CASSILQGARGYTF; cdr3_nt: TGTGCCAGTAGTATCCTACAGGGGGCCCGTGGCTACACCTTC
j_call: TRBJ1-1; d_call: -; v_call: TRBV29-1; cdr3_length: 14; clone_size: -; cdr3_aa: CSGHRGGRGTEAFF; cdr3_nt: TGCAGCGGACATCGGGGGGGCCGGGGCACTGAAGCTTTCTTT
j_call: TRBJ2-5; d_call: TRBD1; v_call: TRBV5-1; cdr3_length: 15; clone_size: few; cdr3_aa: CASSLGVTGGETQYF; cdr3_nt: TGCGCCAGCAGCTTAGGTGTCACAGGGGGAGAGACCCAGTACTTC
j_call: TRBJ2-7; d_call: TRBD2; v_call: TRBV5-4; cdr3_length: 14; clone_size: -; cdr3_aa: CASSFSGGSYEQYF; cdr3_nt: TGTGCCAGCAGCTTTAGCGGGGGCTCCTACGAGCAGTACTTC
j_call: TRBJ1-1; d_call: TRBD1; v_call: TRBV19; cdr3_length: 19; clone_size: -; cdr3_aa: CASSWGQGVRARLNTEAFF; cdr3_nt: TGTGCCAGTAGTTGGGGACAGGGGGTGCGCGCCCGACTGAACACTGAAGCTTTCTTT